Below, one T cell receptor beta chain is given with its context. This entry comes from a study of blood T cell repertoires in COVID-19. Background on the study: PBMCs, B-cell-depleted T cells, or T cells were the source of the cDNA or gDNA that made up the material.

The germline gives CDR1 MNHEY, CDR2 SVGAGI. V was clipped by 8 bases and J by 3 bases; unmatched bases: 5. The CDR3 consists of 14 residues. Study processing details: For nucleated cells, counts were estimated from reference gene primer amplification. Method: immunoSEQ multiplex PCR; TCRdb's copy keeps in-frame clones and lacks some. The V and J calls and clone size are taken from that table; D and trimming were inferred from the DNA. The data contain some 290,000 clones, around four fifths of them seen just once; the ten biggest clones take up less than 6%. Sequencing was performed on peripheral blood. The rearrangement joins TRBV6-5 to TRBJ2-3, with TRBD2 identical over 10 bases. This sequence originates from a man in his sixties who had recovered from COVID-19. The CDR3 nucleotides are TGTGCCAGCGTTAGCGGGGGGAAGACAGATACGCAGTATTTT. It encodes CASVSGGKTDTQYF.